The entry below describes one T cell receptor (beta chain). This entry comes from a study of T cell changes during pregnancy in multiple sclerosis. Some clones are missing from TCRdb's copy, which holds only in-frame ones; the method was immunoSEQ multiplex PCR. This sample carries tens of thousands of clones, around 90% of them seen once, and the ten largest clones take 2%. Trimming shortened V by 5 bases and J by 1 base, and 14 bases separated the two germline ends. CDR3 length equals 15 residues. Germline assignment: CDR1 SGHTA and CDR2 FQGTGA. The receptor comes from a female donor with multiple sclerosis, enrolled in a pregnancy study. V is TRBV7-3 and J is TRBJ2-5, with D unclear. The sample consisted of peripheral blood, taken in the second trimester of pregnancy. The CDR3, as DNA: TGTGCCAGCAGCCCCCGCGGCACCCTCCAAGAGACCCAGTACTTC. Its protein product is CASSPRGTLQETQYF.